This T cell receptor (beta chain) was profiled in a study of siplizumab effects on memory and regulatory T cells. Points from the study as a whole: Naive or memory phenotype assignment was not possible for roughly 80-95% of proliferating CD4+ or CD8+ clones. Naive T cells appeared more varied than memory cells and looked like key alloresponse contributors.

The CDR3 sequence is 16 residues long. Trimming removed 0 bases at V and 6 bases at J, with 14 bases between. Germline V gene lookup returns CDR1 LGHNT and CDR2 FRNRAP. As concerns this clone: Its specificity is unknown.

Sequenced by immunoSEQ multiplex PCR; TCRdb stores in-frame clones only, minus some. The sample yields fewer than 130,000 clones, around 90% seen once. This clonotype originated in a human donor in good health. The rearrangement joins TRBV12-5 to TRBJ2-2; unclear D gene. The sample consisted of CD4+ T cells sorted from blood. CDR3 in DNA: TGTGCTAGTGGTTTGGTAAATAACAGAGACCCCGGGGAGCTGTTTTTT. The encoded protein is CASGLVNNRDPGELFF.